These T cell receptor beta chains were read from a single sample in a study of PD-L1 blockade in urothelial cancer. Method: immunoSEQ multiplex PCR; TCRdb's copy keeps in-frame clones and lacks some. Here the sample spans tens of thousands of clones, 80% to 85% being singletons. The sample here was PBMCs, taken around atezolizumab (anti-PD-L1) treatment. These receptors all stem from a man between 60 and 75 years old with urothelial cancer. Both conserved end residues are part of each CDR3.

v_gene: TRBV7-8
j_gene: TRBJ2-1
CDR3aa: CASSQRLEYNEQFF

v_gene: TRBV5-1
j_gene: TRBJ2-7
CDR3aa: CASSWTSGRAGEQYF

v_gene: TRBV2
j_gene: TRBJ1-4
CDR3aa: CASSGQGPNEKLFF

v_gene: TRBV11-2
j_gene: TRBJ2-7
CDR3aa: CASSLAERGPYEQYF

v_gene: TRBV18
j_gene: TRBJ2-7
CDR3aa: CASSPTSGGAKEQYF

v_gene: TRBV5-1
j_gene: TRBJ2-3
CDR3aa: CASSFGGLGRGDTQYF

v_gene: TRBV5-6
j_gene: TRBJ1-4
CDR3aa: CASSYRRGINEKLFF

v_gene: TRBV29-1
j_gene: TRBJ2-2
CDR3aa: CSVWHRNTGELFF

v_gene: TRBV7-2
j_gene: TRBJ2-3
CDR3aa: CASRRLAASTDTQYF

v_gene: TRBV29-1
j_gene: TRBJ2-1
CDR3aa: CSGSQDRAYNEQFF

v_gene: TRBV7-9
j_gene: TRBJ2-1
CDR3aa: CASSLRLSGSEQFF

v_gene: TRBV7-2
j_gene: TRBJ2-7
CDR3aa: CASSLAVSGKGVYEQYF

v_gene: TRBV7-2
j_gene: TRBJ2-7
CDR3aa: CASSVAGQAPEQYF

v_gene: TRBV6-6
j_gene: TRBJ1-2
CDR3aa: CASSRESYTF

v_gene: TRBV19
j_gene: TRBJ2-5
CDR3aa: CASMPLAGGETQYF

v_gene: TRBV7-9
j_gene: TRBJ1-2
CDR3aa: CASSGQGSGYGYTF

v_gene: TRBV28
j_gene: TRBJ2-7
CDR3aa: CASSLWADLSYEQYF

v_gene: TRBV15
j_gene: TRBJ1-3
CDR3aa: CATSRDLQAASGNTIYF

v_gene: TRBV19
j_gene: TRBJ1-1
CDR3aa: CASSGYSGDTEAFF

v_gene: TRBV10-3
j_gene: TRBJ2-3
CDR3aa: CAISESGTDTQYF

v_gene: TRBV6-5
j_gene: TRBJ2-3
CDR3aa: CASSYSDTQYF

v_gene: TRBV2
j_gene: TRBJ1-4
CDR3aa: CASSTTGIPNEKLFF

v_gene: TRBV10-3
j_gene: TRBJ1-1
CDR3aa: CAISQVQGWTEAFF

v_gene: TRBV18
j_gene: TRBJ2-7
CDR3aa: CASSPAAGENYEQYF

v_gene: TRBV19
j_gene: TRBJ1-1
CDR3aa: CASSASGQGGFWEAFF

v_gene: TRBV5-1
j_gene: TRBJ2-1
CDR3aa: CASSFHREYEQFF

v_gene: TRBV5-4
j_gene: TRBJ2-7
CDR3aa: CASSLAGTGPYEQYF

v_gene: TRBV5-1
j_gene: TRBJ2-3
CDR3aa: CASSFREGDTQYF

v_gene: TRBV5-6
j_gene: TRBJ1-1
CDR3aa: CASSLGGRGPWTEAFF

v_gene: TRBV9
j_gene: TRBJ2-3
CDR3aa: CASSVGGLAGGGDTQYF

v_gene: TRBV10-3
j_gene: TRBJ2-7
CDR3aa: CAISESWGLADRGEQYF

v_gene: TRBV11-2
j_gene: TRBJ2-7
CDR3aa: CASSQERGAYEQYF

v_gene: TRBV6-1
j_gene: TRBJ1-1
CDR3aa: CASSPTGGSTEAFF

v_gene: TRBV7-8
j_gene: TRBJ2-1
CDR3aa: CASSLSRVGEQFF

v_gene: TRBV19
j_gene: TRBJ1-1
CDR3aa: CASSIEGGRPMNTEAFF

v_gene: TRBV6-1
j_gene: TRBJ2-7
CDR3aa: CASSERQDSYEQYF

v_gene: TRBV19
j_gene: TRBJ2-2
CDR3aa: CASSGTGQSTGELFF

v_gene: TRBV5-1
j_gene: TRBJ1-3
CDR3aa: CASSSSVLDGNTIYF

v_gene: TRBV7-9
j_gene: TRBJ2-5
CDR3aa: CASSQSSTGKQETQYF

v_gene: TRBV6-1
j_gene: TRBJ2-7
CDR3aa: CASSEITGATYEQYF

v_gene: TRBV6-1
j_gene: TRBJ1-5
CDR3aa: CASKSPGDLRRAQHF

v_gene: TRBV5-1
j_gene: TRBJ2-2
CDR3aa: CASSSRPPGGVNTGELFF

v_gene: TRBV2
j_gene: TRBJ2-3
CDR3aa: CASRAPYRAGYTDTQYF

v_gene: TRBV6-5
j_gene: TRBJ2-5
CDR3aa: CASKGLAVYRETQYF

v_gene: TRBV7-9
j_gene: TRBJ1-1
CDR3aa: CASSLVRVGAFF

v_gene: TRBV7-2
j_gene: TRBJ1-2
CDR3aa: CASSRATGGGYTF

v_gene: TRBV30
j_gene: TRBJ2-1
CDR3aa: CAWSVRTSGAHNEQFF

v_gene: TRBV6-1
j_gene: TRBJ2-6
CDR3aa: CASSATGSGANVLTF

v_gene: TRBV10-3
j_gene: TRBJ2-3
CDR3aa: CATQSTDTQYF

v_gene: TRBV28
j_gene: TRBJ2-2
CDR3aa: CASSNGGVPNTGELFF

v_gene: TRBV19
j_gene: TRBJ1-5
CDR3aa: CASRQGATSNQPQHF

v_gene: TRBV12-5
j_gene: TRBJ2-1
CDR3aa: CASGLVPGLPYNEQFF

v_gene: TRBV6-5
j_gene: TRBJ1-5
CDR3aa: CASSPRGYSNQPQHF

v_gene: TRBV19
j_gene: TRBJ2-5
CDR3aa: CASNAGSLGEETQYF

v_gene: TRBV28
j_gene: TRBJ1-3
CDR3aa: CASSSLIRTGLTSSGNTIYF

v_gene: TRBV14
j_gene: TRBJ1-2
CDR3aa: CASSHQVYYGYTF

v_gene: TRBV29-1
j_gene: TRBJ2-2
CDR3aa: CSAGENTGELFF